This T cell receptor (beta chain) was recovered during a study of blood T cell repertoires in COVID-19. The overall study: From T cells, B-cell-depleted T cells, or PBMCs came the material, which was cDNA or gDNA.

Per the original data handling: Scientists estimated how many nucleated cells there were by amplifying reference gene primers. TCRdb's table, derived via immunoSEQ multiplex PCR, lists solely in-frame clones and lacks some. The V and J calls and clone size are taken from that table; D and trimming were inferred from the DNA. Among over 300,000 clones listed, more than 70% were seen once. This TCR was recovered from a man younger than 35 who had recovered from COVID-19. The sample comprised peripheral blood.

CDR3 nucleotides: TGTGCCAGCAGTGAAGTCGAGACAGGAATATATGGCTACACCTTC. Translated, it gives CASSEVETGIYGYTF. The chain couples TRBV6-1 to TRBJ1-2; D perhaps matches TRBD1 (6 bases). The CDR3 is 15 residues long. The germline CDR1 and CDR2 sequences are MNHNS and SASEGT. Trimming took 1 base from V and 5 from J, leaving 14 bases between them.